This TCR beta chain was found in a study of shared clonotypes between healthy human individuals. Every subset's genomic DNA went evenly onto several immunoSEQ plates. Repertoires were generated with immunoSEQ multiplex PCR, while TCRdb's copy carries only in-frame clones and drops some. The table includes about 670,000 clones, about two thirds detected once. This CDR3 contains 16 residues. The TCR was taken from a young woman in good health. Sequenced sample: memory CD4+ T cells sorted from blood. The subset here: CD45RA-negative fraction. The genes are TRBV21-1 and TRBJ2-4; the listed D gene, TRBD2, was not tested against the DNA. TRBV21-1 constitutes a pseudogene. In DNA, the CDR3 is TGTGCCAGCAGCACCGGGGCGGGGGGAGCCAAAAACATTCAGTACTTC. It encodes CASSTGAGGAKNIQYF.